One and the same sample provided the 23 T cell receptor beta chains below, sequenced in a study of OX40 agonist ivuxolimab in advanced cancers. The library was obtained by the immunoSEQ multiplex PCR assay. TCRdb retrieved this table from immuneACCESS and kept in-frame rearrangements only. Not all clones are present; in checked studies, unresolved V genes account for under half, and no reason is known for the remainder. This sample is represented by about 76,000 clones; around 85% of them were singletons. The ten largest clones capture 5% to 6.5% of the sample. The sample consisted of CD4+ or CD8+ T cells sorted from blood, taken in a trial of the OX40 agonist ivuxolimab. These receptors were obtained from an adult with an advanced solid tumor such as melanoma, head and neck, liver or kidney cancer.

The V gene is TRBV10-3, the J gene TRBJ1-3; D remains unclear. Germline V CDR1 and CDR2: ENHRY, SYGVKD. There are 14 residues in the CDR3. Trimming removed 4 bases at V and 3 bases at J, with 10 bases between. Here the CDR3 DNA reads TGTGCCATCAGTGTCAGTGGTTTTGGAAACACCATATATTTT. This sequence encodes CAISVSGFGNTIYF.

The chain carries TRBV11-2 and TRBJ1-2; unclear D gene. The germline gives CDR1 SGHAT, CDR2 FQNNGV. V was shortened by 1 base and J by 1 base, with 4 bases between the two germline ends. This CDR3 contains 13 residues. CDR3 bases: TGTGCCAGCAGCTTAGGCGATAACTATGGCTACACCTTC. Amino acid sequence: CASSLGDNYGYTF.

This chain connects TRBV5-1 to TRBJ1-1; 7 nucleotides match TRBD1. The germline CDR1 and CDR2 sequences are SGHRS and YFSETQ. V lost 4 bases and J lost 0; bases outside the gene matches: 6. This CDR3 is built from 15 residues. CDR3 amino acids: CASSGSRGVNTEAFF. DNA for the CDR3: TGCGCCAGCAGCGGCTCCAGGGGGGTGAACACTGAAGCTTTCTTT.

V usage is TRBV6-1 and J usage is TRBJ2-7; D might be TRBD1 or TRBD2, each matching 5 bases. CDR1 is MNHNS and CDR2 is SASEGT in the germline V gene. The CDR3 loop spans 13 amino acids. Trimming removed 6 bases at V and 6 bases at J, with 15 bases between. CDR3 protein: CASSPRDGTEQYF. For the CDR3, the DNA is TGTGCCAGCAGCCCCCGGGACGGTACCGAGCAGTACTTC.

V is TRBV10-3 and J is TRBJ1-2; D not resolved. CDR3 length: 11 amino acids. Trimming removed 10 bases at V and 3 bases at J, with 9 bases between. Germline loops: CDR1 ENHRY, CDR2 SYGVKD. CDR3: CASYTYYGYTF. CDR3 sequence (DNA): TGTGCCAGTTATACGTACTATGGCTACACCTTC.

CDR3 sequence reads: CASSPGSPVANEKLFF. The DNA of the CDR3 is TGTGCCAGCTCACCAGGGTCACCTGTGGCTAATGAAAAACTGTTTTTT. The rearrangement joins TRBV18 to TRBJ1-4; D gene uncertain. V dropped 2 bases and J dropped 3 bases, with 13 bases sitting between them. Per germline, CDR1 KGHSH and CDR2 LQKENI. The CDR3 spans 16 residues.

This chain connects TRBV18 to TRBJ2-3; 8 nucleotides align to TRBD2. Germline V gives CDR1 KGHSH, CDR2 LQKENI. This CDR3 contains 13 residues. The J segment lost 6 bases and the V segment lost 6 bases, leaving 5 bases of the junction unmatched. The CDR3: CASSSGSGDTQYF. CDR3 sequence (DNA): TGTGCCAGCTCGAGCGGGAGTGGGGATACGCAGTATTTT.

Worth noting for this clone: Distinct nucleotide sequences in the sample also encode this CDR3. This sequence joins TRBV5-1 and TRBJ1-2, with no clear D. From germline, CDR1 is SGHRS and CDR2 YFSETQ. Trimming took off 0 bases at V and 4 bases at J, with 16 bases between the two ends. CDR3 length: 16 amino acids. CDR3 sequence: CASSLASGSGSYGYTF. As DNA, the CDR3 is TGCGCCAGCAGCTTGGCTTCGGGGTCCGGTAGCTATGGCTACACCTTC.

The V and J genes are TRBV29-1 and TRBJ1-6; tentatively, D is TRBD1 (5 bases). V shed 0 bases and J shed 8 bases, with 20 bases lying between them. The CDR3 has 17 amino acids. The germline gives CDR1 SQVTM, CDR2 ANQGSEA. The CDR3 DNA follows: TGCAGCGTTGAAGATGTTACCCAGGAGGGGAATGATTCACCCCTCCACTTT. Translated, it gives CSVEDVTQEGNDSPLHF.

The rearrangement uses TRBV19 and TRBJ1-5; TRBD1 might be the D (5 bases). V gave up 4 bases and J gave up 5 bases, with 9 bases separating them. This CDR3 has 13 residues. Per the germline V gene, CDR1 is LNHDA and CDR2 is SQIVND (reference sequence). The CDR3 loop reads CASSTRDYQPQHF. The CDR3 DNA reads TGTGCCAGTAGTACCAGGGATTATCAGCCCCAGCATTTT.

V usage is TRBV10-3 and J usage is TRBJ2-3, with D perhaps TRBD1 or TRBD2 (6 bases each). This CDR3 region has 17 residues. Trimming took off 6 bases at V and 4 bases at J, with 23 bases between the two ends. Per germline, CDR1 ENHRY and CDR2 SYGVKD. The CDR3 DNA is TGTGCCATCAGAGGCGACTGGGGGGCAGCGGAAGCAGATACGCAGTATTTT. Its protein product is CAIRGDWGAAEADTQYF.

The chain couples TRBV7-2 to TRBJ1-5; D is unclear. Germline V gives CDR1 SGHTA, CDR2 FQGNSA. The V and J ends lost 3 bases and 4 bases respectively, with 10 bases between them. The CDR3 length is 14 residues. Here the CDR3 reads CASSLGRQNQPQHF. For the CDR3, the DNA is TGTGCCAGCAGCTTGGGTAGGCAGAATCAGCCCCAGCATTTT.

The chain uses TRBV5-1 and TRBJ2-6; D unresolved. Between the trimmed V and J ends, which lost 4 bases and 1 base, there was a span of 15 bases. The germline gives CDR1 SGHRS, CDR2 YFSETQ. The CDR3 contains 17 residues. The CDR3 sequence: CASSHASSGSGANVLTF. CDR3 coding DNA: TGCGCCAGCAGCCACGCTTCGAGTGGGTCTGGGGCCAACGTCCTGACTTTC.

The chain employs TRBV6-5 and TRBJ1-4; D is possibly TRBD1 (5 bases). Looked up from germline, CDR1 is MNHEY and CDR2 is SVGAGI. V was pared by 10 bases and J by 3 bases, with 15 bases between. The CDR3 spans 14 residues. CDR3 nucleotide sequence: TGTGCCACCCAACCGGGACGGCCTAATGAAAAACTGTTTTTT. This encodes CATQPGRPNEKLFF.

The chain carries TRBV5-6 and TRBJ1-1; a weak D match, TRBD1 (6 bases). There are 14 residues in the CDR3. CDR1 and CDR2 from the germline V gene are SGHDT and YYEEEE. The V gene lost 0 bases and the J gene lost 5 bases, with 11 bases spanning the gap. The chain's CDR3 is CASSLERGGTEAFF. The CDR3, as DNA: TGTGCCAGCAGCTTGGAGAGGGGGGGAACTGAAGCTTTCTTT.

This clone was observed a single time. This chain connects TRBV14 to TRBJ2-3; 9 bases map to TRBD2. Germline V gene data show CDR1 as SGHDN and CDR2 as FVKESK. The V segment lost 4 bases and the J segment 5 bases; nucleotides outside the gene matches: 10. The length of the CDR3 is 16 residues. This chain's CDR3 is CASSPERGEIRDTQYF. The CDR3 nucleotides read TGTGCCAGCAGCCCGGAGCGGGGGGAGATCCGAGATACGCAGTATTTT. Drawing the rest from reference TRBV14 and TRBJ2-3, the complete variable domain is EAGVTQFPSHSVIEKGQTVTLRCDPISGHDNLYWYRRVMGKEIKFLLHFVKESKQDESGMPNNRFLAERTGGTYSTLKVQPAELEDSGVYFCASSPERGEIRDTQYFGPGTRLTVL.

The gene calls are TRBV6-1 and TRBJ2-5; TRBD1 or TRBD2 may be the D gene (5 bases each). This CDR3 spans 13 amino acids. From germline, CDR1 is MNHNS and CDR2 SASEGT. The V end lost 8 bases, the J end lost 5 bases, and 15 bases lay between the germline ends. Here the CDR3 DNA reads TGTGCCAGCTGGTTTGGGGGTCTCGAGACCCAGTACTTC. It specifies CASWFGGLETQYF.

The V gene is TRBV7-6, the J gene TRBJ1-4; D gene uncertain. The CDR3 has 12 residues. V was pared by 4 bases and J by 7 bases, with 7 bases between. The V gene's germline CDR1 is SGHVS and CDR2 FNYEAQ. CDR3 residues: CASSSRGEKLFF. CDR3 DNA sequence: TGTGCCAGCAGCTCCCGGGGTGAAAAACTGTTTTTT.

The rearrangement joins TRBV9 to TRBJ2-5, with a weak D call TRBD1 (6 bases). CDR1 and CDR2 from the germline V gene are SGDLS and YYNGEE. V was cut by 4 bases and J by 4 bases, with 14 bases left in between. The CDR3 totals 14 residues. The CDR3 loop is CASSPTGLRETQYF. The DNA for the CDR3 is TGTGCCAGCAGCCCTACAGGGCTCCGAGAGACCCAGTACTTC.

The chain links TRBV7-9 to TRBJ2-7, with 11 bases aligning to TRBD1. The CDR3 sequence is 15 residues long. The V and J ends lost 4 bases and 0 bases, in that order; junction bases with no gene match: 2. CDR1 is SEHNR and CDR2 is FQNEAQ in the germline V gene (reference sequence). CDR3 region: CASSYGTGGSYEQYF. The CDR3 coding sequence is TGTGCCAGCAGCTACGGGACAGGGGGCTCCTACGAGCAGTACTTC.

The chain carries TRBV11-3 and TRBJ2-3; D may correspond to TRBD1 or TRBD2 (6 bases each). This CDR3 has 15 amino acids. Trimming removed 5 bases at V and 4 bases at J, with 16 bases between. Looked up from germline, CDR1 is SGHNT and CDR2 is YENEEA. CDR3 sequence reads: CASSPGWGAPDTQYF. As DNA, the CDR3 is TGTGCCAGCAGCCCAGGGTGGGGGGCCCCAGATACGCAGTATTTT. Variable domain in full (rest from reference TRBV11-3 and TRBJ2-3): EAGVVQSPRYKIIEKKQPVAFWCNPISGHNTLYWYLQNLGQGPELLIRYENEEAVDDSQLPKDRFSAERLKGVDSTLKIQPAELGDSAVYLCASSPGWGAPDTQYFGPGTRLTVL.

J is TRBJ2-7 and V is TRBV29-1, with D perhaps matching TRBD1 or TRBD2 (5 bases each). Trimming shortened V by 1 base and J by 7 bases, and 14 bases separated the two germline ends. Germline CDR1 and CDR2: SQVTM and ANQGSEA. The length of the CDR3 is 13 residues. In DNA, the CDR3 is TGCAGCGTTGAAGGGGGCGTGGGCGGGGAGCAGTACTTC. Translating gives CSVEGGVGGEQYF.

The chain carries TRBV7-9 and TRBJ2-4; D possibly corresponds to TRBD1 (6 bases). The CDR3 is made up of 15 amino acids. The V end lost 5 bases, the J end lost 6 bases, and 17 bases lay between the germline ends. CDR1 SEHNR and CDR2 FQNEAQ come from the germline V gene (reference sequence). In DNA form, the CDR3 reads TGTGCCAGCAGCGTACAGGGCCCGTCGGGAAACATTCAGTACTTC. This gives the protein CASSVQGPSGNIQYF.